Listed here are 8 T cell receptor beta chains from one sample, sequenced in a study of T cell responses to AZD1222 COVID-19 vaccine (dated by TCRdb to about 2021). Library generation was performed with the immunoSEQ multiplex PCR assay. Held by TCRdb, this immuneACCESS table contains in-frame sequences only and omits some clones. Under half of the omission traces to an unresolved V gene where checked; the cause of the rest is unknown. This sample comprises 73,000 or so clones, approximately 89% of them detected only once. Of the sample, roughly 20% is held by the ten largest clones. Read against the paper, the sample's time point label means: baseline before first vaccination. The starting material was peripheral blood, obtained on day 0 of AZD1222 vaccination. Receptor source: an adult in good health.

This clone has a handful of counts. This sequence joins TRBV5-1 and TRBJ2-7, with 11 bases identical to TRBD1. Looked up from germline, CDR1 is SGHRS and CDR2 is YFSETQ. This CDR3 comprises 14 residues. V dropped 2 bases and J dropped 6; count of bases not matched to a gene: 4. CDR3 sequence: CASSLSGTGGEQYF. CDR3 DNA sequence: TGCGCCAGCAGCTTATCCGGGACAGGGGGCGAGCAGTACTTC.

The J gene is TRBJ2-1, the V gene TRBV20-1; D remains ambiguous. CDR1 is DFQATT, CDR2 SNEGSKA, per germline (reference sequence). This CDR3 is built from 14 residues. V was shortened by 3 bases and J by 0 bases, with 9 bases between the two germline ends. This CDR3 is CSASTGSSYNEQFF. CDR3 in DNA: TGCAGTGCTAGTACCGGTAGCTCCTACAATGAGCAGTTCTTC.

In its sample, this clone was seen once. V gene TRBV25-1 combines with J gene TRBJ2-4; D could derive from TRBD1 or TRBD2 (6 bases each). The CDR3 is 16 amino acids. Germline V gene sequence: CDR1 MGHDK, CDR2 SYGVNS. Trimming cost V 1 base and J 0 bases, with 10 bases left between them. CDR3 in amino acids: CASSESGGLAKNIQYF. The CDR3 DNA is TGTGCCAGCAGTGAATCTGGGGGGCTAGCCAAAAACATTCAGTACTTC.

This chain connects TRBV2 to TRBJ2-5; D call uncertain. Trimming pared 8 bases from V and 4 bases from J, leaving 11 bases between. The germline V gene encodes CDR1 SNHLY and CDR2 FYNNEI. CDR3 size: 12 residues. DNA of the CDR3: TGTGCCAGCCTCGAAATCCTAGAGACCCAGTACTTC. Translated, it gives CASLEILETQYF.

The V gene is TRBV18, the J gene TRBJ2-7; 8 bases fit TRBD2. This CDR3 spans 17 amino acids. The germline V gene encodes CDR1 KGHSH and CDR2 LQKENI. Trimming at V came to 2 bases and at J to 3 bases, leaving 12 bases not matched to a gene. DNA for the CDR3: TGTGCCAGCTCACCAGGTCTCGGCGGGGGGCTGAACTACGAGCAGTACTTC. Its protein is CASSPGLGGGLNYEQYF.

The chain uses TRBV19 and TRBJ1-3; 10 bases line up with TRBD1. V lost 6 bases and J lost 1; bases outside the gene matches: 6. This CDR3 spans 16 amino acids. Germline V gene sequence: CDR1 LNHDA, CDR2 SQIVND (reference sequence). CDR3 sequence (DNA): TGTGCCAGTAGCGGGGACAGGGGTCGTTCTGGAAACACCATATATTTT. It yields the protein CASSGDRGRSGNTIYF.

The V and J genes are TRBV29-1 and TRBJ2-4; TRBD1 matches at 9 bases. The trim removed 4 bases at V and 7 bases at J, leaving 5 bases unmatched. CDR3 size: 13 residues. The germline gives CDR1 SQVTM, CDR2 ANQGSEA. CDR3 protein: CSVVEDRGNIQYF. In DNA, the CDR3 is TGCAGCGTTGTTGAGGACAGGGGCAACATTCAGTACTTC.

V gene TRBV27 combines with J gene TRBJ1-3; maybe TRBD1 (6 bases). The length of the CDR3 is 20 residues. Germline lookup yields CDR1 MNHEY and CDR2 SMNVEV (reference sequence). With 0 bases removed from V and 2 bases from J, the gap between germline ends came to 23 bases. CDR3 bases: TGTGCCAGCAGTTTATCGGCCGGCGCGGGACAAGACTCTACTGGAAACACCATATATTTT. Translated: CASSLSAGAGQDSTGNTIYF.